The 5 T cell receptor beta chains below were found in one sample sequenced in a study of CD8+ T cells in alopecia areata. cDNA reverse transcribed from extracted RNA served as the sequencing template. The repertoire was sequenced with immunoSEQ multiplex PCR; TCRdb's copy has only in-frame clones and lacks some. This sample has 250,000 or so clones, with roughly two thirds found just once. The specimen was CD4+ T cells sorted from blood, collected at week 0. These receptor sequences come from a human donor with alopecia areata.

Written as DNA, the CDR3 is TGCAGCGTCGGGTTCTCCTTCACAGATACGCAGTATTTT. It codes for CSVGFSFTDTQYF. V and J are TRBV29-1 and TRBJ2-3; D is ambiguous. The CDR3 runs to 13 residues. Between the trimmed V and J ends, which lost 6 bases and 2 bases, there was a span of 12 bases. Germline lookup yields CDR1 SQVTM and CDR2 ANQGSEA.

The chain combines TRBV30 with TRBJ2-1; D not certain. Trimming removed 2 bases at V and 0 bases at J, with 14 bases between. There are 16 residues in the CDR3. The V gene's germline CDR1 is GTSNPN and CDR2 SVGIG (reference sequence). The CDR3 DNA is TGTGCCTGGAGTCCACGGGTTTTAAGCTCCTACAATGAGCAGTTCTTC. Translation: CAWSPRVLSSYNEQFF. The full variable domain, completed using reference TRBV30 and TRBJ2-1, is SQTIHQWPATLVQPVGSPLSLECTVEGTSNPNLYWYRQAAGRGLQLLFYSVGIGQISSEVPQNLSASRPQDRQFILSSKKLLLSDSGFYLCAWSPRVLSSYNEQFFGPGTRLTVL.

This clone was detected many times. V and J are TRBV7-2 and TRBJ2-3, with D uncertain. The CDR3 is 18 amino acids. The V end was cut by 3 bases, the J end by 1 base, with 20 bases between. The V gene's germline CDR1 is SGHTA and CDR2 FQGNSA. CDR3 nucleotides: TGTGCCAGCAGCTTTCCCTCTTATCCCGTAACGGGCACAGATACGCAGTATTTT. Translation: CASSFPSYPVTGTDTQYF.

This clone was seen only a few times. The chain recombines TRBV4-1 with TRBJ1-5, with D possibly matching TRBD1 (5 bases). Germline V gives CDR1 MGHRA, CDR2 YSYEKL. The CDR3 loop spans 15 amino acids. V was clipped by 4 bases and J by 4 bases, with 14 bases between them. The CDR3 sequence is CASSRIWGVNQPQHF. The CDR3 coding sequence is TGCGCCAGCAGCCGAATCTGGGGGGTAAATCAGCCCCAGCATTTT.

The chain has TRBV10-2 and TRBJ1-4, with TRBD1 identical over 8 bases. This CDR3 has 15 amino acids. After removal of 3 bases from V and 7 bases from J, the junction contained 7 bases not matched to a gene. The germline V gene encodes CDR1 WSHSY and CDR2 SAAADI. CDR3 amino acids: CASSDPTGEGEKLFF. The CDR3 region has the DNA TGCGCCAGCAGTGACCCGACAGGGGAGGGTGAAAAACTGTTTTTT.